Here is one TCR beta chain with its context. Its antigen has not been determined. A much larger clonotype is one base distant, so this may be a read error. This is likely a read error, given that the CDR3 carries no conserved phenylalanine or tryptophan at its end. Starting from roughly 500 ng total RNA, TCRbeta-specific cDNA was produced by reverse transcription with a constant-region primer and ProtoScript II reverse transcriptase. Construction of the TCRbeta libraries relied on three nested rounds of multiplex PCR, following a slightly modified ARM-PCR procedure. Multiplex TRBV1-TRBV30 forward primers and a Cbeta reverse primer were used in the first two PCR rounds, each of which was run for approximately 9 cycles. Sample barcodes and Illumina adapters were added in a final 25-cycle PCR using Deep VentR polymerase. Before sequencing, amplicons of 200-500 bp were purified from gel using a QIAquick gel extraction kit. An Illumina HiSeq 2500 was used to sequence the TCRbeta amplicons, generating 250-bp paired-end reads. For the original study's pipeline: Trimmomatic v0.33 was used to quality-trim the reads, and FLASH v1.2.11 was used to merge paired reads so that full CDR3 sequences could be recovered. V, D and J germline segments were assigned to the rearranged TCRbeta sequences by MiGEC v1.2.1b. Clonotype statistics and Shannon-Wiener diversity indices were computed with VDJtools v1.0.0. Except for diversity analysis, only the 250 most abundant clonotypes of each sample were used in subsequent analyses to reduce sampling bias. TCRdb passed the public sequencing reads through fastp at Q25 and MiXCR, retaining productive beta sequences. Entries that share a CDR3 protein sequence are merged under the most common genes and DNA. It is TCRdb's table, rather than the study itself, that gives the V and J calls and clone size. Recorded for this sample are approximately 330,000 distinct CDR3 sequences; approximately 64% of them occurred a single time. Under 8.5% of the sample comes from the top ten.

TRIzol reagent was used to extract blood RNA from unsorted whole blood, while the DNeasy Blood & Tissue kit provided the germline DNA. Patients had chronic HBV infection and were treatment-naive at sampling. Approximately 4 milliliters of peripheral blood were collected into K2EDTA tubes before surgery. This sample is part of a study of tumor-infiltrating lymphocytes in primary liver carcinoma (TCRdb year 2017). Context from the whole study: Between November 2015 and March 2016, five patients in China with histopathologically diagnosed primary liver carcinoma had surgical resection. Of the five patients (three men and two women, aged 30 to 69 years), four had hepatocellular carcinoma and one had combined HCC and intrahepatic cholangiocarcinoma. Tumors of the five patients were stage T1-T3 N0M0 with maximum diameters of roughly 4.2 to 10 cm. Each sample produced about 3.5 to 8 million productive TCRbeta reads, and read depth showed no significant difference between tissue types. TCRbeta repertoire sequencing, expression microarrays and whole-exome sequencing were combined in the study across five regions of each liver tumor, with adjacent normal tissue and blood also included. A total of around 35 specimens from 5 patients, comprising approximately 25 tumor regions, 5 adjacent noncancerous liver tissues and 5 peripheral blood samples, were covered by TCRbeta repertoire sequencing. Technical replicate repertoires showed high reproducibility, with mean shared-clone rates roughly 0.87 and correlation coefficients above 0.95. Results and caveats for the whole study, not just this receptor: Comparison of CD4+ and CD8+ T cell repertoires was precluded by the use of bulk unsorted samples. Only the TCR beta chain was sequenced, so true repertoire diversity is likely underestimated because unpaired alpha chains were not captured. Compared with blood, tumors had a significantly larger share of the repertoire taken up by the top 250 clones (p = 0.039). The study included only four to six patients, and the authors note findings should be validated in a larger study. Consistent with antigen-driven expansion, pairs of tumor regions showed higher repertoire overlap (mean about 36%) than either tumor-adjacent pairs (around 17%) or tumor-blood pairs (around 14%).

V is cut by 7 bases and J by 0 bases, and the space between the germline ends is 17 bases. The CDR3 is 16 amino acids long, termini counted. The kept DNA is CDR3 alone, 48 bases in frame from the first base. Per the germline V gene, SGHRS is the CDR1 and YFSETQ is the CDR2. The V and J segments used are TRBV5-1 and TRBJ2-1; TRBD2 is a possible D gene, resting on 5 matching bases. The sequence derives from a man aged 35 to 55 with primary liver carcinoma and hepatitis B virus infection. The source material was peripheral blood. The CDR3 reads CASHPGSSRSYNEQFL. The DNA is TGCGCCAGCCACCCGGGTTCTAGCCGCTCCTACAATGAGCAGTTCCTC.